Shown below are 25 T cell receptor beta chains from a single sample sequenced in a study of cytomegalovirus exposure and HLA in healthy donors. Libraries were prepared by immunoSEQ multiplex PCR; TCRdb keeps only in-frame clonotypes and omits some of them. The sample lists 90,000 to 120,000 clones; under 85% were seen once. The sequenced sample was PBMCs. These receptors were taken from a woman aged 18-35 years in good health and CMV-seronegative.

The rearrangement uses TRBV2 and TRBJ1-6; tentative D call: TRBD1 (6 bases). V was shortened by 6 bases and J by 7 bases, with 13 bases between the two germline ends. CDR1 SNHLY and CDR2 FYNNEI come from the germline V gene. The CDR3 covers 14 residues. The DNA of the CDR3 is TGTGCCAGCAGGACACAGGGTGTGAATTCACCCCTCCACTTT. Encoded protein: CASRTQGVNSPLHF.

The CDR3 region has the DNA TGTGCCAGCAGCCCTGCCGTGAAGGCCGGAGGCGAGCAGTACTTC. This sequence encodes CASSPAVKAGGEQYF. The gene calls are TRBV7-9 and TRBJ2-7; a possible D gene is TRBD2 (5 bases). Trimming pared 5 bases from V and 6 bases from J, leaving 20 bases between. CDR1 is SEHNR and CDR2 is FQNEAQ in the germline V gene (reference sequence). The CDR3 length is 15 residues.

CDR3 bases: TGCGCCAGCAGAACGGGGGACTATGGCTACACCTTC. It yields the protein CASRTGDYGYTF. The V and J genes are TRBV5-1 and TRBJ1-2, with D possibly TRBD1 on 5 matching bases. Trimming left V 5 bases short and J 3 bases short, with 8 bases between. CDR3 length: 12 residues. Germline V gene lookup returns CDR1 SGHRS and CDR2 YFSETQ.

The chain combines TRBV29-1 with TRBJ1-2; 7 bases match TRBD1. The CDR3 spans 11 residues. CDR1 and CDR2 (germline): SQVTM, ANQGSEA. V lost 7 bases, J lost 4 bases, and 3 bases stayed unmatched. The CDR3 DNA reads as TGCAGCGCTCGGACAGGCTATGGCTACACCTTC. This codes for CSARTGYGYTF. Using reference TRBV29-1 and TRBJ1-2 for the parts outside the CDR3, the full variable domain is SAVISQKPSRDICQRGTSLTIQCQVDSQVTMMFWYRQQPGQSLTLIATANQGSEATYESGFVIDKFPISRPNLTFSTLTVSNMSPEDSSIYLCSARTGYGYTFGSGTRLTVV.

J is TRBJ1-5 and V is TRBV6-1, with TRBD1 as a possible D gene (5 bases). This CDR3 has 14 amino acids. Trimming took off 1 base at V and 2 bases at J, with 6 bases between the two ends. Germline loops: CDR1 MNHNS, CDR2 SASEGT. The CDR3 region is CASSEVTGNQPQHF. CDR3 coding DNA: TGTGCCAGCAGTGAAGTGACAGGCAATCAGCCCCAGCATTTT.

This clone is a singleton in its sample. The sample holds other DNA sequences that translate to the same CDR3. The CDR3 nucleotides are TGTGCCAGTAGTGCATACAGGACAGGGAACTACGAGCAGTACTTC. Its protein is CASSAYRTGNYEQYF. J is TRBJ2-7 and V is TRBV19, with 8 bases fitting TRBD1. The germline V gene encodes CDR1 LNHDA and CDR2 SQIVND (reference sequence). The ends lost 5 bases at V and 3 bases at J; junction bases unmatched: 9. CDR3 size: 15 residues.

The chain carries TRBV6-4 and TRBJ1-1; D remains unclear. Looked up from germline, CDR1 is MRHNA and CDR2 is SNTAGT. V was pared by 6 bases and J by 0 bases, with 11 bases between. This CDR3 has 14 amino acids. The CDR3 DNA is TGTGCCAGCAGCGCTAGCAGCATGAACACTGAAGCTTTCTTT. The encoded protein is CASSASSMNTEAFF.

For the CDR3, the DNA is TGTGCCAGCAGTGAAAACCGAGACCAAGAGACCCAGTACTTC. Protein: CASSENRDQETQYF. The gene calls are TRBV2 and TRBJ2-5; D unclear. The CDR3 has 14 amino acids. V lost 2 bases and J 0 bases, leaving 7 bases between the germline ends. Germline V gene data show CDR1 as SNHLY and CDR2 as FYNNEI.

The chain is built from TRBV7-8 and TRBJ2-1; 14 bases are shared with TRBD2. Germline V CDR1 and CDR2: SGHVS, FQNEAQ. There are 17 residues in the CDR3. V gave up 2 bases and J gave up 2 bases; unmatched junction bases: 2. In DNA, the CDR3 is TGTGCCAGCAGCTTACGACTAGCGGGGGGGCCCTACAATGAGCAGTTCTTC. This translates into CASSLRLAGGPYNEQFF.

V gene TRBV29-1 combines with J gene TRBJ2-2; D is perhaps TRBD1 (5 bases). The CDR3 is 12 residues long. Trimming pared 6 bases from V and 6 bases from J, leaving 11 bases between. CDR1 is SQVTM and CDR2 is ANQGSEA in the germline V gene. The CDR3 spells CSVQQGPGELFF. CDR3 nucleotide sequence: TGCAGCGTGCAGCAGGGCCCCGGGGAGCTGTTTTTT.

This chain joins TRBV5-1 and TRBJ2-1, with 10 nucleotides matching TRBD2. V gave up 2 bases and J gave up 1 base; unmatched junction bases: 21. CDR3 length equals 22 residues. Germline CDR1 and CDR2: SGHRS and YFSETQ. CDR3: CASSFPPLERGGPTRSYNEQFF. The CDR3 DNA reads as TGCGCCAGCAGCTTCCCTCCCTTAGAGCGGGGGGGTCCTACGAGGTCCTACAATGAGCAGTTCTTC.

The chain is built from TRBV20-1 and TRBJ1-1; no definite D call. The CDR3 consists of 11 residues. Germline assignment: CDR1 DFQATT and CDR2 SNEGSKA (reference sequence). Deletions cut 4 bases from V and 4 bases from J, with 7 bases between. Written as DNA, the CDR3 is TGCAGTGCTACTATGGTCACTGAAGCTTTCTTT. Its protein product is CSATMVTEAFF.

The chain combines TRBV5-4 with TRBJ1-6, with D possibly being TRBD1 (6 bases). V was pared by 3 bases and J by 9 bases, with 13 bases between. Germline V gene data show CDR1 as SGHNT and CDR2 as YYREEE (reference sequence). The CDR3 is made up of 14 amino acids. As DNA, the CDR3 is TGTGCCAGCAGCTCGCTGGACAGTGCTTCACCCCTCCACTTT. This encodes CASSSLDSASPLHF.

This chain joins TRBV11-2 and TRBJ2-2; unclear D gene. Germline V gene lookup returns CDR1 SGHAT and CDR2 FQNNGV. This CDR3 contains 15 residues. Trimming stripped 1 base from V and 0 bases from J, with 6 bases between. CDR3 sequence: CASSLVTANTGELFF. As DNA, the CDR3 is TGTGCCAGCAGCTTAGTTACAGCGAACACCGGGGAGCTGTTTTTT.

This chain connects TRBV7-9 to TRBJ2-7; D is uncertain. Trimming took 5 bases from V and 2 from J, leaving 7 bases between them. The CDR3 contains 12 residues. CDR1 and CDR2 (germline): SEHNR, FQNEAQ (reference sequence). This chain's CDR3 is CASSHDTYEQYF. The CDR3 bases are TGTGCCAGCAGCCACGACACCTACGAGCAGTACTTC.

This clone was seen once. The rearrangement joins TRBV11-3 to TRBJ2-5, with 7 bases identical to TRBD1. V shed 5 bases, J shed 1 base, and the junction held 4 bases outside the gene matches. CDR1 is SGHNT, CDR2 YENEEA, per germline. The CDR3 runs to 14 residues. CDR3 loop: CASSPRDSQETQYF. The CDR3 nucleotides are TGTGCCAGCAGCCCTCGGGACAGCCAAGAGACCCAGTACTTC.

V usage is TRBV7-2 and J usage is TRBJ2-7; TRBD1 aligns across 8 bases. Germline assignment: CDR1 SGHTA and CDR2 FQGNSA. J gave up 3 bases and V 1 base, and 11 bases lay outside the gene matches. The CDR3 is made up of 17 amino acids. The CDR3: CASSLGPTGQVFYEQYF. In DNA form, the CDR3 reads TGTGCCAGCAGCTTAGGTCCCACGGGACAGGTTTTCTACGAGCAGTACTTC. The entire variable domain, with the rest obtained from reference TRBV7-2 and TRBJ2-7, is as follows: GAGVSQSPSNKVTEKGKDVELRCDPISGHTALYWYRQSLGQGLEFLIYFQGNSAPDKSGLPSDRFSAERTGGSVSTLTIQRTQQEDSAVYLCASSLGPTGQVFYEQYFGPGTRLTVT.

The chain employs TRBV9 and TRBJ1-1, with a weak D call TRBD1 (6 bases). CDR3 length: 15 amino acids. Between the trimmed V and J ends, which lost 4 bases and 0 bases, there was a span of 13 bases. Germline values: CDR1 SGDLS, CDR2 YYNGEE. The chain's CDR3 is CASSPGQGMNTEAFF. The DNA for the CDR3 is TGTGCCAGCAGCCCAGGCCAGGGGATGAACACTGAAGCTTTCTTT.

This clone appeared a few times. The rearrangement joins TRBV25-1 to TRBJ2-2; D might be TRBD1 (5 bases). There are 15 residues in the CDR3. The V end was cut by 2 bases, the J end by 1 base, with 8 bases between. CDR1 MGHDK and CDR2 SYGVNS come from the germline V gene. CDR3 loop: CASSEPGQNTGELFF. For the CDR3, the DNA is TGTGCCAGCAGTGAACCCGGACAGAACACCGGGGAGCTGTTTTTT.

In its sample, this clone was seen once. The genes are TRBV2 and TRBJ2-5, with 9 bases aligning to TRBD1. The CDR3 totals 14 residues. With 6 bases clipped from V and 2 bases from J, the junction kept 4 bases outside the gene matches. Germline V lookup: CDR1 SNHLY, CDR2 FYNNEI. The DNA of the CDR3 is TGTGCCAGCAGCCGACAGGGGGTTCAAGAGACCCAGTACTTC. Amino acid sequence: CASSRQGVQETQYF.

This chain uses TRBV6-5 with TRBJ1-4, with TRBD1 as a possible D gene (6 bases). The CDR3 totals 15 residues. Germline V gene lookup returns CDR1 MNHEY and CDR2 SVGAGI. V was trimmed by 5 bases and J by 4 bases, leaving 14 bases between them. The DNA of the CDR3 is TGTGCCAGCAGTCGGATGATCAGGGGTAATGAAAAACTGTTTTTT. Encoded protein: CASSRMIRGNEKLFF.

The DNA of the CDR3 is TGTGCCAGTAGTCCCAGCGGGGGAGGGGGTCAGCCCCAGCATTTT. This translates into CASSPSGGGGQPQHF. The chain has TRBV19 and TRBJ1-5; D might be TRBD1 (6 bases). V was pared by 5 bases and J by 6 bases, with 17 bases between. In germline, CDR1 is LNHDA, CDR2 SQIVND (reference sequence). This CDR3 has 15 amino acids. Full variable domain (missing parts from reference TRBV19 and TRBJ1-5): DGGITQSPKYLFRKEGQNVTLSCEQNLNHDAMYWYRQDPGQGLRLIYYSQIVNDFQKGDIAEGYSVSREKKESFPLTVTSAQKNPTAFYLCASSPSGGGGQPQHFGDGTRLSIL.

In this sample, this clone turned up many times. V gene TRBV25-1 combines with J gene TRBJ1-5; D is uncertain. CDR3 length: 16 residues. Germline-derived CDR1 and CDR2 are MGHDK and SYGVNS. Trimming cost V 1 base and J 1 base, with 11 bases left between them. The CDR3 loop reads CASSESPGQSNQPQHF. In nucleotides, the CDR3 is TGTGCCAGCAGTGAATCCCCTGGGCAAAGCAATCAGCCCCAGCATTTT.

The chain has TRBV7-6 and TRBJ1-5, with D possibly matching TRBD1 (6 bases). The CDR3 contains 15 residues. Between the trimmed V and J ends, which lost 5 bases and 4 bases, there was a span of 15 bases. Germline V gene sequence: CDR1 SGHVS, CDR2 FNYEAQ. CDR3 sequence: CASSHNPGENQPQHF. CDR3 nucleotide sequence: TGTGCCAGCAGCCATAATCCAGGGGAGAATCAGCCCCAGCATTTT.

The chain has TRBV7-2 and TRBJ2-5, with D maybe TRBD2 (7 bases). The V end lost 2 bases, the J end lost 5 bases, and 15 bases lay between the germline ends. The CDR3 runs 15 residues. Germline-derived CDR1 and CDR2 are SGHTA and FQGNSA. DNA for the CDR3: TGTGCCAGCAGCTTACATGGGGGGGCACGGGAGACCCAGTACTTC. Protein sequence: CASSLHGGARETQYF.